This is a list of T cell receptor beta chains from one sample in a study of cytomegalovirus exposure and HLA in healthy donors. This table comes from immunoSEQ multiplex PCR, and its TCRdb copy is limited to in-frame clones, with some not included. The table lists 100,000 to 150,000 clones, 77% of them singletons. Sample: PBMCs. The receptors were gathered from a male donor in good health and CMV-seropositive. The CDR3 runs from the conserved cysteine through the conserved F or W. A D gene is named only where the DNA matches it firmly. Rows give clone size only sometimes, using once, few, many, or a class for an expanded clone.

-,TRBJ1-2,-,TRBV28,TGTGCCAGCAGTTTAGTGGGGCCAGAGGGCTACACCTTC,CASSLVGPEGYTF
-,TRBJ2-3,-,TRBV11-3,TGTGCCAGCAGCTTAAGACAGAGCACAGATACGCAGTATTTT,CASSLRQSTDTQYF
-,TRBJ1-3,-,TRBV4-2,TGTGCCAGCAGCCAAGGCCACGGGGGAAGGGAATCTGGAAACACCATATATTTT,CASSQGHGGRESGNTIYF
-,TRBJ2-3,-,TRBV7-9,TGTGCCAGCAGCTCCGTTGTAGATACGCAGTATTTT,CASSSVVDTQYF
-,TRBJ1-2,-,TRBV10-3,TGTGCCATCAGTGAGTCGGTGGGGCCGGACTATGGCTACACCTTC,CAISESVGPDYGYTF
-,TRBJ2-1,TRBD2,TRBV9,TGTGCCAGCAGCGCAACTAGCGGGGCCGGTAATGAGCAGTTCTTC,CASSATSGAGNEQFF
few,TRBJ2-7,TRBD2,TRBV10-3,TGTGCCAGCAGTAGACTAGCGGGAGCCTCCTACGAGCAGTACTTC,CASSRLAGASYEQYF
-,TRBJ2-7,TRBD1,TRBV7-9,TGTTCCAGCAGCTTAGGACAGGGTACCTCCTACGAGCAGTACTTC,CSSSLGQGTSYEQYF
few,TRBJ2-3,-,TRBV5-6,TGTGCCAGCAGCTCCCAACTAGTACGGAGGGGAGATACGCAGTATTTT,CASSSQLVRRGDTQYF
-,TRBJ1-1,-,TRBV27,TGTGCCAGCAGTTCATTACTCTCTGAAGCTTTCTTT,CASSSLLSEAFF
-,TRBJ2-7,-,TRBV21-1,TGTGCCAGCAGCAACCAACAGGGGGCTGGGTACGAGCAGTACTTC,CASSNQQGAGYEQYF
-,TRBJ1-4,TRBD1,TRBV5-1,TGCGCCAGCAGTTACAGGGGGCTTGATGAAAAACTGTTTTTT,CASSYRGLDEKLFF
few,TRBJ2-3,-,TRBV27,TGTGCCAGCAGCTTTTATAGGGGCAGTTGGGATACGCAGTATTTT,CASSFYRGSWDTQYF
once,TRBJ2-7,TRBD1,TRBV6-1,TGTGCCAGCAGCGAATTCCGGGACAGGTCCTACGAGCAGTACTTC,CASSEFRDRSYEQYF
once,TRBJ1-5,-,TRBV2,TGTGCCAGCAGTGCAGGACAGTTCGTCGATCAGCCCCAGCATTTT,CASSAGQFVDQPQHF
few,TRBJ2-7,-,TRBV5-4,TGTGCCAGCAAGCAAGACGCGGCATACGAGCAGTACTTC,CASKQDAAYEQYF
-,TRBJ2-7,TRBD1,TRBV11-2,TGTGCCAGCAGTTCGGCCGGACAGGGGCGCTACTACGAGCAGTACTTC,CASSSAGQGRYYEQYF
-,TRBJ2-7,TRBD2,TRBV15,TGTGCCACCAGCAGAGTACGCTCGGCGGGGGACGAGCAGTACTTC,CATSRVRSAGDEQYF
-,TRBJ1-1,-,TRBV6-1,TGTGCCAGCAGTGTTTGGGACTACGGAACTGAAGCTTTCTTT,CASSVWDYGTEAFF
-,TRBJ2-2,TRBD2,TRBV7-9,TGTTCCAGCAGCTTTGGGACTAGCCGTTTCGGGGAGCTGTTTTTT,CSSSFGTSRFGELFF
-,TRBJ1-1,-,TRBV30,TGTGCCTGGAGTGTAAAGGGAGACACTGAAGCTTTCTTT,CAWSVKGDTEAFF
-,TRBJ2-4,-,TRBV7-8,TGTGCCAGCAGCTTGAATAGGGCTAGCCACATTCAGTACTTC,CASSLNRASHIQYF
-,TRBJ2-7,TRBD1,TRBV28,TGTGCCAGCAGTTTTAGGGGGCACCTCGGACAGGGCTACGAGCAGTACTTC,CASSFRGHLGQGYEQYF
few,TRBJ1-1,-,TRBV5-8,TGTGCCAGCAGCAGAGGCGCGGTAAACACTGAAGCTTTCTTT,CASSRGAVNTEAFF
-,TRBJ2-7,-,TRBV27,TGTGCCAGCAGTTTAAGGATCGGGCGGCGGGACCCCGGCCCGGGCGAGCAGTACTTC,CASSLRIGRRDPGPGEQYF
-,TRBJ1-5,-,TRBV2,TGTGCCAGCAGTGAGTGGGGGGAACGCAATCAGCCCCAGCATTTT,CASSEWGERNQPQHF
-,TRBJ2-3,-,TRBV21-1,TGTGCCAGCAGCAATCCTACCCGAACAGAAGATACGCAGTATTTT,CASSNPTRTEDTQYF
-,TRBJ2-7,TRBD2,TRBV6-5,TGTGCCAGCAGTAGGACTAGCGAGACCTACGAGCAGTACTTC,CASSRTSETYEQYF
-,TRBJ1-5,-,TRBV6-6,TGTGCCAGCACCCCAGGGTATCAGCCCCAGCATTTT,CASTPGYQPQHF